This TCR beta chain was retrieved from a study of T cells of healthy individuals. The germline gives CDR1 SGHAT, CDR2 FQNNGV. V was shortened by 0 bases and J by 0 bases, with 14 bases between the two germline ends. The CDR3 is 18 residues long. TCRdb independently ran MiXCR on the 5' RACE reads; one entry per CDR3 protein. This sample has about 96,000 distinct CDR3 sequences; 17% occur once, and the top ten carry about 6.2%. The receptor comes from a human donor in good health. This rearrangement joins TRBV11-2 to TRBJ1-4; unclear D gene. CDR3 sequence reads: CASSLDPSGLTTNEKLFF. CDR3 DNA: TGTGCCAGCAGCTTAGATCCTTCGGGGTTAACAACTAATGAAAAACTGTTTTTT.